This passage covers 21 T cell receptor beta chains from one sample sequenced in a study of cytomegalovirus exposure and HLA in healthy donors. This PCR relied on a set of 60 Vbeta primers and 13 Jbeta primers. Sequencing was performed with immunoSEQ multiplex PCR; in TCRdb, only in-frame clones are kept and a portion is missing. The table includes tens of thousands of clones, under 80% detected once. The sequenced sample was PBMCs. Source of these receptors: a man between 18 and 35 years old in good health and CMV-seropositive.

The genes are TRBV7-9 and TRBJ2-7, with 12 positions matching TRBD2. Unmatched junction bases numbered 7, after V lost 5 bases and J lost 2 bases. Germline assignment: CDR1 SEHNR and CDR2 FQNEAQ (reference sequence). The CDR3 covers 16 residues. The CDR3 is CASSPRLAGVAYEQYF. The DNA of the CDR3 is TGTGCCAGCAGCCCCCGACTAGCGGGAGTTGCCTACGAGCAGTACTTC.

The J gene is TRBJ1-1, the V gene TRBV20-1; D unresolved. V shed 6 bases and J shed 5 bases, with 10 bases lying between them. Germline-derived CDR1 and CDR2 are DFQATT and SNEGSKA (reference sequence). CDR3 length: 11 amino acids. The CDR3 DNA follows: TGCAGTGCCCGAGTTCGTACTGAAGCTTTCTTT. Its protein is CSARVRTEAFF.

This chain uses TRBV28 with TRBJ1-4; D remains unclear. The CDR3 consists of 15 residues. Germline CDR1 and CDR2: MDHEN and SYDVKM. V lost 6 bases to trimming and J lost 0 bases, with 11 bases between them. The CDR3 bases are TGTGCCAGCAGAAGACTACATTCAACTAATGAAAAACTGTTTTTT. Protein sequence: CASRRLHSTNEKLFF.

V is TRBV18 and J is TRBJ1-4, with D maybe TRBD1 (6 bases). V was trimmed by 4 bases and J by 7 bases, leaving 13 bases between them. Germline V gene sequence: CDR1 KGHSH, CDR2 LQKENI. This CDR3 is 14 amino acids long. The CDR3, as DNA: TGTGCCAGCTCACTCTCCGGGACACCTGAAAAACTGTTTTTT. Its protein product is CASSLSGTPEKLFF. Based on the CDR3 plus reference TRBV18 and TRBJ1-4, the full variable domain is NAGVMQNPRHLVRRRGQEARLRCSPMKGHSHVYWYRQLPEEGLKFMVYLQKENIIDESGMPKERFSAEFPKEGPSILRIQQVVRGDSAAYFCASSLSGTPEKLFFGSGTQLSVL.

CDR3 sequence: CASSGTGPPERCGYTF. The CDR3 bases are TGTGCCAGTTCCGGGACAGGCCCCCCGGAGCGTTGTGGCTACACCTTC. The rearrangement joins TRBV6-4 to TRBJ1-2, with 8 bases fitting TRBD1. The CDR3 is made up of 16 amino acids. Germline loops: CDR1 MRHNA, CDR2 SNTAGT. The ends lost 9 bases at V and 7 bases at J; junction bases unmatched: 19.

This clone has more than one count but fewer than ten. V is TRBV25-1 and J is TRBJ2-2; weak D call: TRBD2 (5 bases). Germline values: CDR1 MGHDK, CDR2 SYGVNS. The CDR3 spans 14 residues. V lost 3 bases, J lost 0 bases, and 5 bases lay in between. CDR3: CASSEEANTGELFF. The CDR3 DNA reads TGTGCCAGCAGTGAGGAGGCGAACACCGGGGAGCTGTTTTTT.

The J gene is TRBJ1-1, the V gene TRBV28, with TRBD1 as a possible D gene (6 bases). Between the trimmed V and J ends, which lost 4 bases and 4 bases, there was a span of 19 bases. The CDR3 contains 16 residues. Germline V CDR1 and CDR2: MDHEN, SYDVKM. CDR3 region: CASSSPQGIGATEAFF. Written as DNA, the CDR3 is TGTGCCAGCAGTTCACCGCAGGGGATTGGAGCCACTGAAGCTTTCTTT.

As DNA, the CDR3 is TGTGCCACCAGCAGAGTCACTAGCGGGAGAGGATGGGAGCAGTTCTTC. Its translation: CATSRVTSGRGWEQFF. The chain has TRBV15 and TRBJ2-1, with TRBD2 matching 11 bases. Germline values: CDR1 LNHNV, CDR2 YYDKDF (reference sequence). The CDR3 consists of 16 residues. V lost 1 base to trimming and J lost 10 bases; unmatched junction nucleotides: 9.

This clone has a count of ten or more. This chain connects TRBV14 to TRBJ1-1; D not certain. V was shortened by 4 bases and J by 5 bases, with 11 bases between the two germline ends. CDR1 is SGHDN and CDR2 is FVKESK in the germline V gene. The CDR3 has 13 amino acids. As DNA, the CDR3 is TGTGCCAGCAGCCTCTCAAGAGGGACTGAAGCTTTCTTT. This encodes CASSLSRGTEAFF.

This clone came up once. The rearrangement joins TRBV6-5 to TRBJ2-1; tentatively, D is TRBD1 (5 bases). CDR1 MNHEY and CDR2 SVGAGI come from the germline V gene. Trimming shortened V by 8 bases and J by 9 bases, and 14 bases separated the two germline ends. This CDR3 has 12 amino acids. In DNA, the CDR3 is TGTGCCAGCTGGCAGGGAAGGGGTGAGCAGTTCTTC. It specifies CASWQGRGEQFF.

V usage is TRBV10-3 and J usage is TRBJ1-2, with D maybe TRBD1 (6 bases). The V end lost 8 bases, the J end lost 4 bases, and 23 bases lay between the germline ends. CDR3 size: 16 residues. Germline assignment: CDR1 ENHRY and CDR2 SYGVKD. The CDR3 DNA reads as TGTGCCATCGGCTCCGGTCTTGGGGGGGCTGGCTATGGCTACACCTTC. It encodes CAIGSGLGGAGYGYTF.

This chain joins TRBV27 and TRBJ2-1; 7 nucleotides match TRBD2. The junction had 8 bases not matched to a gene; V was cut back by 3 bases and J by 12 bases. In germline, CDR1 is MNHEY, CDR2 SMNVEV (reference sequence). The CDR3 has 13 amino acids. CDR3 DNA sequence: TGTGCCAGCAGTTTCGGCGGGGCGGGAGCGCAGTTCTTC. Translation gives CASSFGGAGAQFF.

This chain joins TRBV5-1 and TRBJ2-2, with 7 bases identical to TRBD2. There are 16 residues in the CDR3. The trim removed 4 bases at V and 2 bases at J, leaving 8 bases unmatched. Germline-derived CDR1 and CDR2 are SGHRS and YFSETQ. CDR3 DNA: TGCGCCAGCAGCCCCCCGGGCGGGAGCAACACCGGGGAGCTGTTTTTT. This encodes CASSPPGGSNTGELFF.

The chain carries TRBV10-3 and TRBJ1-1; no firm D call. The CDR3 loop spans 14 amino acids. The germline CDR1 and CDR2 sequences are ENHRY and SYGVKD. V was cut by 3 bases and J by 0 bases, with 8 bases left in between. The CDR3 DNA reads as TGTGCCATCAGTGAAACGGTTGTGAACACTGAAGCTTTCTTT. The encoded protein is CAISETVVNTEAFF.

This sequence joins TRBV6-5 and TRBJ2-7; 8 bases fit TRBD1. CDR3 length equals 13 residues. Germline CDR1 is MNHEY and CDR2 is SVGAGI. V lost 6 bases and J lost 4; bases outside the gene matches: 5. CDR3 region: CASSQGAGYEQYF. CDR3 coding DNA: TGTGCCAGCAGCCAGGGGGCCGGGTACGAGCAGTACTTC.

The chain is built from TRBV2 and TRBJ2-3; 7 bases map to TRBD1. The CDR3 loop spans 14 amino acids. CDR1 is SNHLY and CDR2 is FYNNEI in the germline V gene. Trimming cost V 6 bases and J 6 bases; bases outside gene matches: 9. CDR3 in DNA: TGTGCCAGCAGAAAGGGACAGTCGGCCGATACGCAGTATTTT. Its translation is CASRKGQSADTQYF.

J is TRBJ2-1 and V is TRBV20-1, with 9 bases lining up with TRBD2. The V gene end was trimmed by 8 bases and the J gene end by 9 bases; junction bases not matched to a gene: 5. The CDR3 is 11 amino acids. Germline-derived CDR1 and CDR2 are DFQATT and SNEGSKA (reference sequence). Written as DNA, the CDR3 is TGCAGTTCCATAGCGGGAGTTGAGCAGTTCTTC. Encoded protein: CSSIAGVEQFF.

The V and J genes are TRBV6-1 and TRBJ1-2, with D hard to call. The CDR3 runs to 12 residues. With 7 bases removed from V and 4 bases from J, the gap between germline ends came to 10 bases. The germline V gene has CDR1 MNHNS and CDR2 SASEGT. DNA for the CDR3: TGTGCCAGCACGGGAGGGTCCTATGGCTACACCTTC. Translated: CASTGGSYGYTF.

The gene calls are TRBV4-1 and TRBJ2-3; tentative D call: TRBD1 (6 bases). V shed 3 bases and J shed 3 bases, with 10 bases lying between them. Germline V gene data show CDR1 as MGHRA and CDR2 as YSYEKL. The CDR3 contains 14 residues. The CDR3 DNA reads as TGCGCCAGCAGCCATTATCAGGGGACAGATACGCAGTATTTT. Protein sequence: CASSHYQGTDTQYF.

In regard to this clone: The junction differs from germline at one of its ends, possibly a read error. Other DNA sequences in the same sample also yield this CDR3. CDR3: CASSRDRNTEAFF. DNA of the CDR3: TGTGCTAGCAGCAGGGACAGGAACACTGAAGCTTTCTTT. The J gene is TRBJ1-1, the V gene TRBV7-7; 7 bases are shared with TRBD1. The CDR3 has 13 residues. Germline V gene sequence: CDR1 SSHAT, CDR2 FNYEAQ (reference sequence).

The rearrangement joins TRBV5-1 to TRBJ2-7; perhaps TRBD1 as D (6 bases). The CDR3 is 14 amino acids. Germline CDR1 and CDR2: SGHRS and YFSETQ. V was cut by 4 bases and J by 2 bases, with 13 bases left in between. The CDR3 reads CASSVDRDTYEQYF. In DNA, the CDR3 is TGCGCCAGCAGCGTGGACAGAGATACCTACGAGCAGTACTTC.